The source of this T cell receptor (beta chain) is a study of Ad26.COV2.S vaccination and SARS-CoV-2 variants. On the study more broadly: Once, or twice with 56 days between doses, Ad26.COV2.S was given intramuscularly.

General study findings and limits: Vaccinees displayed broader spike-specific TCR repertoires than placebo recipients. In vaccinated individuals, spike-specific CD8+ and CD4+ T cell responses reportedly displayed substantial breadth.

To note about this clone: Its cognate antigen is unknown.

TCRdb's table, derived via immunoSEQ multiplex PCR, lists solely in-frame clones and lacks some. This sample yields fewer than 500,000 clones, of which 90% are seen a single time; 12% belongs to the top ten. Germline V lookup: CDR1 SGHTA, CDR2 FQGNSA. The CDR3 has 15 amino acids. V lost 4 bases and J lost 4; bases outside the gene matches: 7. As for treatment: roughly 18 received Ad26.COV2.S at low or high dose, single or two shots; roughly five received placebo; per-sample allocation not given. Material that was analyzed had been drawn on day 63 after the first vaccine or placebo injection. Built on an Ad26 vector, the vaccine expressed Wuhan-strain SARS-CoV-2 spike.

The chain has TRBV7-2 and TRBJ2-7; 10 bases agree with TRBD1. The material was peripheral blood, obtained in a trial of Ad26.COV2.S vaccine versus placebo. This sequence originates from a person between 18 and 65 years old who received the Ad26.COV2.S COVID-19 vaccine or a placebo. Here the CDR3 DNA reads TGTGCCAGCAGCTCCTGGGACAGGGGTCAATACGAGCAGTACTTC. This sequence encodes CASSSWDRGQYEQYF. Together with reference TRBV7-2 and TRBJ2-7, the CDR3 gives the full variable domain: GAGVSQSPSNKVTEKGKDVELRCDPISGHTALYWYRQSLGQGLEFLIYFQGNSAPDKSGLPSDRFSAERTGGSVSTLTIQRTQQEDSAVYLCASSSWDRGQYEQYFGPGTRLTVT.